These 32 T cell receptor beta chains were all obtained from the same sample, sequenced in a study of T cells of healthy individuals. TCRdb itself ran the 5' RACE reads through MiXCR, one entry per CDR3 protein. The sample consists of about 82,000 distinct CDR3 sequences, around 5.1% of them appearing once. The receptors shown here come from a female donor in good health.

This clonotype came up many times. The chain links TRBV7-8 to TRBJ2-1, with D possibly matching TRBD2 (5 bases). V was pared by 1 base and J by 4 bases, with 14 bases between. The V gene's germline CDR1 is SGHVS and CDR2 FQNEAQ. CDR3 length equals 16 residues. The CDR3 sequence: CASSLVPSGLYNEQFF. The CDR3 nucleotides are TGTGCCAGCAGCTTAGTACCGAGCGGCCTATACAATGAGCAGTTCTTC.

This clonotype came up many times. The J gene is TRBJ2-2, the V gene TRBV9; maybe TRBD2 (6 bases). The CDR3 totals 16 residues. Per germline, CDR1 SGDLS and CDR2 YYNGEE. Trimming left V 0 bases short and J 3 bases short, with 12 bases between. The CDR3 reads CASSVEGGAYTGELFF. CDR3 in DNA: TGTGCCAGCAGCGTAGAGGGCGGGGCCTACACCGGGGAGCTGTTTTTT.

This clonotype was recorded many times. J is TRBJ1-2 and V is TRBV9, with D unresolved. CDR3 size: 16 residues. The V and J ends lost 0 bases and 7 bases respectively, with 19 bases between them. Germline values: CDR1 SGDLS, CDR2 YYNGEE. CDR3 in DNA: TGTGCCAGCAGCGTAGAAGGGCAGACAACATTTAGTGGCTACACCTTC. It yields the protein CASSVEGQTTFSGYTF.

This clonotype was found a few times. V and J are TRBV4-1 and TRBJ1-2, with 7 bases fitting TRBD1. Germline lookup yields CDR1 MGHRA and CDR2 YSYEKL. The CDR3 loop spans 16 amino acids. V trimming: 0 bases; J trimming: 6 bases; junction bases outside the gene matches: 10. DNA for the CDR3: TGCGCCAGCAGCCAAGATCCATACAGGGGTACCCATGGCTACACCTTC. Translating gives CASSQDPYRGTHGYTF.

This clonotype occurred many times. The chain uses TRBV4-1 and TRBJ2-4; TRBD1 might be the D (6 bases). Germline values: CDR1 MGHRA, CDR2 YSYEKL. The CDR3 length is 16 residues. Trimming took off 0 bases at V and 3 bases at J, with 12 bases between the two ends. The CDR3 sequence: CASSQEGRGVKNIQYF. CDR3 DNA sequence: TGCGCCAGCAGCCAAGAGGGCAGGGGAGTCAAAAACATTCAGTACTTC.

There are many counts of this clonotype. This rearrangement joins TRBV25-1 to TRBJ2-3; 9 bases match TRBD2. The CDR3 covers 13 residues. CDR1 MGHDK and CDR2 SYGVNS come from the germline V gene. The ends lost 3 bases at V and 9 bases at J; junction bases unmatched: 4. The chain's CDR3 is CASSDLAGSTQYF. Written as DNA, the CDR3 is TGTGCCAGCAGTGATCTAGCGGGATCCACGCAGTATTTT. The variable domain in full, with the rest retrieved from reference TRBV25-1 and TRBJ2-3, is EADIYQTPRYLVIGTGKKITLECSQTMGHDKMYWYQQDPGMELHLIHYSYGVNSTEKGDLSSESTVSRIRTEHFPLTLESARPSHTSQYLCASSDLAGSTQYFGPGTRLTVL.

The V call is TRBV7-9, the J call TRBJ1-1; the match to TRBD1 covers 8 bases. The trim removed 4 bases at V and 3 bases at J, leaving 7 bases unmatched. The germline V gene encodes CDR1 SEHNR and CDR2 FQNEAQ (reference sequence). CDR3 length: 15 residues. In DNA, the CDR3 is TGTGCCAGCAGCTCCACAGGGGGGGAGGACACTGAAGCTTTCTTT. Translated: CASSSTGGEDTEAFF.

This clonotype has a count of ten or more. J is TRBJ2-5 and V is TRBV5-5, with a weak D call TRBD2 (6 bases). In germline, CDR1 is SGHKS, CDR2 YYEKEE (reference sequence). This CDR3 region has 15 residues. V lost 0 bases and J lost 3, with 12 bases in between. The chain's CDR3 is CASSLAPSAKETQYF. The CDR3 DNA reads as TGTGCCAGCAGCTTGGCCCCTAGCGCCAAAGAGACCCAGTACTTC.

There are many counts of this clonotype. The V call is TRBV12-3 or TRBV12-4, the J call TRBJ2-3; no reliable D call. This CDR3 is 13 amino acids long. Trimming shortened V by 4 bases and J by 1 base, and 6 bases separated the two germline ends. CDR3 in DNA: TGTGCCAGCAGTTATCACCGCACAGATACGCAGTATTTT. Protein sequence: CASSYHRTDTQYF.

The chain is built from TRBV5-6 and TRBJ1-1; D is unclear. Trimming pared 2 bases from V and 0 bases from J, leaving 8 bases between. The CDR3 is 14 amino acids. From germline, CDR1 is SGHDT and CDR2 YYEEEE. As DNA, the CDR3 is TGTGCCAGCAGCTTCCAGAGAATGAACACTGAAGCTTTCTTT. The encoded protein is CASSFQRMNTEAFF.

CDR3 nucleotides: TGTGCCAGCAGTTACTCGAGGGAGGGATCCTACGAGCAGTACTTC. Translating gives CASSYSREGSYEQYF. The chain is built from TRBV6-2 or TRBV6-3 and TRBJ2-7, with 7 bases identical to TRBD2. V lost 0 bases to trimming and J lost 1 base; unmatched junction nucleotides: 3. Per the germline V gene, CDR1 is MNHEY and CDR2 is SVGEGT. This CDR3 is 15 amino acids long.

The chain links TRBV27 to TRBJ2-3, with 8 bases fitting TRBD2. Trimming removed 6 bases from V and 1 base from J; junction bases left unmatched: 6. CDR1 is MNHEY, CDR2 SMNVEV, per germline (reference sequence). This CDR3 has 15 amino acids. CDR3 protein: CASRAAGAGTDTQYF. The CDR3 DNA reads as TGTGCCAGCAGGGCAGCGGGAGCTGGCACAGATACGCAGTATTTT.

This clonotype was detected a few times. The CDR3 sequence is CASSRPTANYGYTF. The CDR3 nucleotides are TGTGCCAGCAGTAGACCGACAGCTAACTATGGCTACACCTTC. The rearrangement uses TRBV6-2 or TRBV6-3 and TRBJ1-2; TRBD1 might be the D (5 bases). With 5 bases removed from V and 0 bases from J, the gap between germline ends came to 10 bases. The germline V gene has CDR1 MNHEY and CDR2 SVGEGT. The CDR3 extends over 14 amino acids.

CDR3 protein: CASSFGAGSYNEQFF. The CDR3 DNA reads TGTGCCAGCAGCTTTGGTGCTGGATCCTACAATGAGCAGTTCTTC. The genes are TRBV5-6 and TRBJ2-1; no clear D gene. This CDR3 spans 15 amino acids. Between the trimmed V and J ends, which lost 2 bases and 1 base, there was a span of 10 bases. The germline V gene encodes CDR1 SGHDT and CDR2 YYEEEE.

There are many counts of this clonotype. This chain links TRBV18 with TRBJ1-5; no reliable D call. The V end lost 3 bases, the J end lost 0 bases, and 12 bases lay between the germline ends. CDR3 length equals 16 residues. The germline CDR1 and CDR2 sequences are KGHSH and LQKENI. The CDR3: CASSPSGWDSNQPQHF. CDR3 in DNA: TGTGCCAGCTCACCGTCAGGATGGGATAGCAATCAGCCCCAGCATTTT.

The V call is TRBV5-1, the J call TRBJ1-5, with TRBD1 matching 8 bases. The CDR3 loop spans 16 amino acids. The V gene end was trimmed by 0 bases and the J gene end by 0 bases; junction bases not matched to a gene: 2. Germline CDR1 and CDR2: SGHRS and YFSETQ. CDR3 protein: CASSLGTGSSNQPQHF. The CDR3 DNA sequence: TGCGCCAGCAGCTTGGGGACAGGGAGTAGCAATCAGCCCCAGCATTTT.

This clonotype was found a few times. The chain joins TRBV5-4 to TRBJ2-3; a possible D gene is TRBD1 (6 bases). V was shortened by 7 bases and J by 3 bases, with 12 bases between the two germline ends. Germline CDR1 SGHNT, CDR2 YYREEE (reference sequence). CDR3 length: 13 residues. This chain's CDR3 is CASVNRETDTQYF. As DNA, the CDR3 is TGTGCCAGCGTGAACAGGGAAACAGATACGCAGTATTTT.

This clonotype appeared many times. Because the CDR3's place on the DNA is in doubt, the DNA is left out and the CDR3 is given as listed by TCRdb. V and J are TRBV12-3 or TRBV12-4 and TRBJ2-1; the table names TRBD2, a call not compared with the DNA. The CDR3 spans 16 residues, counting both ends. This CDR3 is CASSSSGLAVYNEQFF.

CDR3 amino acids: CASSSTGLDYNEQFF. The DNA for the CDR3 is TGTGCCAGCAGTTCAACGGGACTAGACTACAATGAGCAGTTCTTC. The chain employs TRBV6-2 or TRBV6-3 and TRBJ2-1; 8 bases fit TRBD2. Germline V gene sequence: CDR1 MNHEY, CDR2 SVGEGT. This CDR3 comprises 15 residues. With V trimmed by 4 bases and J by 3 bases, 5 bases remained unmatched.

This clonotype was counted many times. This chain joins TRBV28 and TRBJ2-1; 8 bases map to TRBD2. The CDR3 is 15 amino acids. V lost 6 bases and J lost 0; bases outside the gene matches: 4. Germline V gene data show CDR1 as MDHEN and CDR2 as SYDVKM. The CDR3 nucleotides read TGTGCCAGCAGGCGCGCGGGGGGCTCCTACAATGAGCAGTTCTTC. Protein: CASRRAGGSYNEQFF.

About this clonotype itself: This may be a read error: a much more frequent sequence differs by one nucleotide. The chain has TRBV18 and TRBJ2-6; D is ambiguous. This CDR3 has 15 amino acids. Per the germline V gene, CDR1 is KGHSH and CDR2 is LQKENI. In nucleotides, the CDR3 is TGTGCCAGCTCACCAAGGACGTCTGAGGCCAACGTCCTGACTTTC. It is translated as CASSPRTSEANVLTF.

This clonotype was found a few times. V gene TRBV30 combines with J gene TRBJ1-5; 10 positions agree with TRBD1. Unmatched junction bases numbered 9, after V lost 4 bases and J lost 6 bases. Germline CDR1 GTSNPN, CDR2 SVGIG (reference sequence). The CDR3 is made up of 15 amino acids. CDR3: CAWNAGQGNGQPQHF. CDR3 DNA: TGTGCCTGGAACGCGGGACAGGGGAATGGTCAGCCCCAGCATTTT.

This clonotype was seen at least ten times. The chain employs TRBV7-2 and TRBJ2-4; 7 nucleotides agree with TRBD1. With 4 bases clipped from V and 4 bases from J, the junction kept 13 bases outside the gene matches. CDR1 SGHTA and CDR2 FQGNSA come from the germline V gene. The CDR3 sequence is 17 residues long. CDR3 amino acids: CASSYADRAYWKNIQYF. DNA for the CDR3: TGTGCCAGCAGCTACGCCGACAGGGCGTATTGGAAAAACATTCAGTACTTC.

There are many counts of this clonotype. The chain has TRBV6-5 and TRBJ2-5, with 7 nucleotides matching TRBD1. The CDR3 covers 15 residues. The V gene's germline CDR1 is MNHEY and CDR2 SVGAGI. V lost 6 bases to trimming and J lost 5 bases; unmatched junction nucleotides: 12. CDR3 sequence reads: CASSIGTVPRETQYF. The DNA for the CDR3 is TGTGCCAGCAGCATCGGGACAGTTCCTCGGGAGACCCAGTACTTC.

This clonotype has a single count. A much more abundant neighbour one base away suggests this may be a read error. CDR3 nucleotide sequence: TGTGTCAGCAGCAAGGGCGGACAGGTGTCTCAAGAGACCCAGTACTTC. Translation gives CVSSKGGQVSQETQYF. The V call is TRBV21-1, the J call TRBJ2-5; the D call TRBD1 from the table was never checked on the DNA. TRBV21-1 is marked as a pseudogene. The CDR3 is 16 amino acids.

In this sample, this clonotype turned up a few times. The rearrangement links TRBV10-3 to TRBJ2-1, with 7 bases lining up with TRBD2. Germline assignment: CDR1 ENHRY and CDR2 SYGVKD. V trimming: 4 bases; J trimming: 1 base; junction bases outside the gene matches: 4. This CDR3 contains 15 residues. The chain's CDR3 is CAISGLADSYNEQFF. The CDR3 DNA sequence: TGTGCCATCAGTGGGCTAGCGGATTCCTACAATGAGCAGTTCTTC.

This clonotype came up a few times. This chain uses TRBV6-2 or TRBV6-3 with TRBJ1-4, with a possible D match to TRBD1 (5 bases). Germline V lookup: CDR1 MNHEY, CDR2 SVGEGT. This CDR3 has 15 residues. Trimming took off 4 bases at V and 3 bases at J, with 12 bases between the two ends. The CDR3 sequence: CASSSAGGPNEKLFF. CDR3 sequence (DNA): TGTGCCAGCAGTTCTGCCGGGGGACCTAATGAAAAACTGTTTTTT.

This clonotype was observed many times. V and J are TRBV5-1 and TRBJ2-5, with D unresolved. Germline-derived CDR1 and CDR2 are SGHRS and YFSETQ. This CDR3 has 15 residues. Trimming shortened V by 4 bases and J by 5 bases, and 18 bases separated the two germline ends. The CDR3 nucleotides are TGCGCCAGCAGCCCCAACACCGGTCCAGAGGAGACCCAGTACTTC. Its protein is CASSPNTGPEETQYF.

V gene TRBV5-8 combines with J gene TRBJ2-2, with D perhaps TRBD1 (5 bases). The CDR3 is 13 residues long. Trimming took off 0 bases at V and 8 bases at J, with 8 bases between the two ends. Germline V gene data show CDR1 as SGHTS and CDR2 as YDEGEE. This CDR3 is CASSLEGAGELFF. In DNA form, the CDR3 reads TGTGCCAGCAGCTTGGAAGGGGCGGGGGAGCTGTTTTTT.

The chain has TRBV29-1 and TRBJ1-1; D unresolved. V was trimmed by 7 bases and J by 10 bases, leaving 13 bases between them. The CDR3 is made up of 10 amino acids. Germline-derived CDR1 and CDR2 are SQVTM and ANQGSEA. CDR3 residues: CSAWELVAFF. Here the CDR3 DNA reads TGCAGCGCTTGGGAGCTGGTAGCTTTCTTT.

This rearrangement joins TRBV12-3 or TRBV12-4 to TRBJ1-1; D gene uncertain. The CDR3 has 14 residues. Trimming cost V 3 bases and J 1 base, with 9 bases left between them. The CDR3 protein is CASSLRHQNTEAFF. The CDR3 DNA reads TGTGCCAGCAGTTTGAGACACCAGAACACTGAAGCTTTCTTT.

This clonotype was counted ten times or more. This chain links TRBV9 with TRBJ2-1; TRBD1 agrees at 10 bases. The junction had 9 bases not matched to a gene; V was cut back by 5 bases and J by 7 bases. The germline CDR1 and CDR2 sequences are SGDLS and YYNGEE. The CDR3 runs 15 residues. In DNA, the CDR3 is TGTGCCAGCAGTGTGACAGGGGGCCCTGAGAATGAGCAGTTCTTC. Translated, it gives CASSVTGGPENEQFF. The complete variable domain, with remaining parts taken from reference TRBV9 and TRBJ2-1, reads DSGVTQTPKHLITATGQRVTLRCSPRSGDLSVYWYQQSLDQGLQFLIQYYNGEERAKGNILERFSAQQFPDLHSELNLSSLELGDSALYFCASSVTGGPENEQFFGPGTRLTVL.